Here is one T cell receptor beta chain with its context. Its antigen remains unidentified. The sample is drawn from a study of cytomegalovirus exposure and HLA in healthy donors. On the study more broadly: According to later analysis, the same platform produced the approximately 120 validation and over 600 first-cohort repertoires.

Germline V CDR1 and CDR2: SGHRS, YFSETQ. This CDR3 is built from 19 residues. V lost 2 bases, J lost 1 base, and 9 bases stayed unmatched. The donors were members of the validation cohort comprising approximately 120 subjects, separate from the roughly 600-subject first cohort. The method was immunoSEQ multiplex PCR; TCRdb's version includes in-frame clones alone and lacks a portion of them. In the table there are 82,000 or so clones, roughly 94% of which are singletons. Broader study findings: The authors enumerated 180 or so TCR beta chains as linked to cytomegalovirus. Reports credit the classifier with highly specific, highly sensitive diagnosis of cytomegalovirus status.

V gene TRBV5-1 combines with J gene TRBJ2-2; 12 bases are shared with TRBD2. Sequencing was performed on PBMCs. This receptor was obtained from a woman aged 18-29 years in good health and CMV-seronegative. This CDR3 reads CASSLSLAGGLKNTGELFF. CDR3 nucleotides: TGCGCCAGCAGCTTATCCCTAGCGGGGGGGCTGAAGAACACCGGGGAGCTGTTTTTT.